This T cell receptor beta chain was captured by sequencing in a study of T cell repertoires in cytomegalovirus infection. Study summary: Evidence of both CMV infection and a matching HLA type came from public TCR beta signatures. Study-wide results and limits: Public TCR beta family frequency separated CMV-and-HLA carriers, including in an independent cohort.

A remark on this clonotype: Its antigen is as yet unknown.

The V end lost 0 bases, the J end lost 3 bases, and 9 bases lay between the germline ends. CDR1 is LGHDT and CDR2 is YNNKEL in the germline V gene (reference sequence). This CDR3 contains 15 residues. MiXCR was run by TCRdb on the reads, yielding one entry per CDR3 protein. This table holds approximately 1,000,000 distinct CDR3 sequences, 30% to 40% found once. The V call is TRBV3-1, the J call TRBJ1-5; TRBD1 is a possible D gene (5 bases). This receptor was taken from a human donor in good health (CMV status not recorded). Some clones in this sample may be carry-over from other donors' samples. The sequencing used cultured CD8+ T cells from PBMCs, collected from culture after CMV antigen stimulation. CDR3: CASSQDRDVNQPQHF. The CDR3 nucleotides read TGTGCCAGCAGCCAAGATCGGGACGTCAATCAGCCCCAGCATTTT.